This TCR beta chain is drawn from a study of blood T cell repertoires in COVID-19. The table came from immunoSEQ multiplex PCR; TCRdb's copy has only in-frame clones and leaves some out. The sample carries around 160,000 clones, 80% recorded once. The sequencing sample was made of PBMCs or T cells enriched from blood (not recorded which). This clonotype was obtained from a middle-aged man who had recovered from COVID-19.

Here the CDR3 DNA reads TGTGCCAGCAGCTCCCCTCCGGGAGATACGCAGTATTTT. This gives the protein CASSSPPGDTQYF. The genes are TRBV7-3 and TRBJ2-3; the D is unclear. The CDR3 consists of 13 residues. Germline V gene lookup returns CDR1 SGHTA and CDR2 FQGTGA. With 4 bases removed from V and 5 bases from J, the gap between germline ends came to 10 bases. The full variable domain, rest sourced from reference TRBV7-3 and TRBJ2-3, is GAGVSQTPSNKVTEKGKYVELRCDPISGHTALYWYRQSLGQGPEFLIYFQGTGAADDSGLPNDRFFAVRPEGSVSTLKIQRTERGDSAVYLCASSSPPGDTQYFGPGTRLTVL.